This note documents a single TCR beta chain sequence. The target antigen is unknown. V was cut by 3 bases and J by 4 bases, with 9 bases left in between. The CDR3 is 13 residues long. In germline, CDR1 is SEHNR, CDR2 FQNEAQ (reference sequence). Primers for the PCR totalled 60 Vbeta and 13 Jbeta. Original methodology: Around 12 million of 70 million to 80 million unique TCR beta chains were shared, per a later count. Generated by immunoSEQ multiplex PCR, the TCRdb table keeps only in-frame clones and is missing some. The V and J calls and clone size were taken over from that table, and D and trimming were inferred from the DNA. The sample lists around 200,000 clones; over 75% were seen once. The data stem from a study of cytomegalovirus exposure and HLA in healthy donors. Regarding the study as a whole: Usually a TCR sequence was rare, but some public TCRs were found in many donors.

The specimen sequenced was PBMCs. This receptor was taken from a man between 18 and 35 years old in good health and CMV-seronegative. The chain carries TRBV7-9 and TRBJ1-1, with D uncertain. The CDR3 loop reads CASSFIEGTEAFF. The CDR3 nucleotides read TGTGCCAGCAGCTTTATCGAGGGCACTGAAGCTTTCTTT.